The next 30 T cell receptor beta chains were all read from a single sample in a study of PD-L1 blockade in urothelial cancer. Assay: immunoSEQ multiplex PCR; the TCRdb copy retains only in-frame clones and omits some. The sample yields about 36,000 clones, over 65% seen once. The sample's time point: peripheral blood 6 weeks after treatment start. The specimen was PBMCs, collected around atezolizumab (anti-PD-L1) treatment. The receptors derive from a man aged 40-49 years with urothelial cancer.

This chain connects TRBV7-2 to TRBJ1-4; 7 bases agree with TRBD1. This CDR3 has 14 residues. The ends lost 6 bases at V and 6 bases at J; junction bases unmatched: 7. The germline V gene has CDR1 SGHTA and CDR2 FQGNSA. CDR3 bases: TGTGCCAGCAGACCGAGGGGGCGCGATGAAAAACTGTTTTTT. Encoded protein: CASRPRGRDEKLFF.

The rearrangement joins TRBV7-2 to TRBJ2-1; D possibly corresponds to TRBD2 (6 bases). The CDR3 runs to 16 residues. V was shortened by 4 bases and J by 1 base, with 14 bases between the two germline ends. CDR1 is SGHTA and CDR2 is FQGNSA in the germline V gene. The CDR3 region is CASSSRLGQSYNEQFF. The CDR3 DNA follows: TGTGCCAGCAGCTCCCGACTAGGTCAATCCTACAATGAGCAGTTCTTC.

This rearrangement joins TRBV11-2 to TRBJ2-7; 7 bases map to TRBD2. The length of the CDR3 is 16 residues. Germline assignment: CDR1 SGHAT and CDR2 FQNNGV. The J segment lost 4 bases and the V segment lost 5 bases, leaving 14 bases of the junction unmatched. CDR3 nucleotides: TGTGCCAGCAGCCCTATTGATGGCGGGACTAATTACGAGCAGTACTTC. Protein: CASSPIDGGTNYEQYF.

This rearrangement joins TRBV28 to TRBJ1-4, with 8 positions matching TRBD1. CDR1 and CDR2 from the germline V gene are MDHEN and SYDVKM. Unmatched junction bases numbered 6, after V lost 7 bases and J lost 5 bases. This CDR3 is 14 amino acids long. The CDR3 loop reads CASTPTGANEKLFF. The CDR3 DNA follows: TGTGCCAGCACCCCGACAGGGGCCAATGAAAAACTGTTTTTT.

The table lists this clone with a count of one. The J gene is TRBJ2-5, the V gene TRBV4-1, with no clear D. The ends were cut back, 2 bases at V and 2 bases at J, with 9 bases in the middle. This CDR3 spans 14 amino acids. Germline CDR1 and CDR2: MGHRA and YSYEKL. CDR3 sequence reads: CASSQITLQETQYF. The DNA of the CDR3 is TGCGCCAGCAGCCAAATAACTTTGCAAGAGACCCAGTACTTC.

This chain uses TRBV28 with TRBJ2-3, with 8 bases that match TRBD2. Unmatched junction bases numbered 8, after V lost 1 base and J lost 2 bases. The CDR3 has 17 residues. Looked up from germline, CDR1 is MDHEN and CDR2 is SYDVKM. Here the CDR3 DNA reads TGTGCCAGCAGTTTATTGGAGGCTAGCGGGCTCACAGATACGCAGTATTTT. This gives the protein CASSLLEASGLTDTQYF.

The chain employs TRBV4-3 and TRBJ2-1; 9 bases map to TRBD2. The germline V gene has CDR1 LGHNA and CDR2 YSLEER. The CDR3 spans 16 residues. J lost 7 bases, V lost 3 bases, and 10 bases had no gene match. As DNA, the CDR3 is TGCGCCAGCAGCCAGGTCTTTGCGGGAGGGCGTAATGAGCAGTTCTTC. Amino acids: CASSQVFAGGRNEQFF.

V usage is TRBV28 and J usage is TRBJ1-1; 11 positions match TRBD1. Germline assignment: CDR1 MDHEN and CDR2 SYDVKM. This CDR3 spans 15 amino acids. The trim removed 3 bases at V and 5 bases at J, leaving 5 bases unmatched. This CDR3 reads CASSFHGTGGTEAFF. CDR3 sequence (DNA): TGTGCCAGCAGTTTCCATGGGACAGGGGGTACTGAAGCTTTCTTT.

The chain couples TRBV27 to TRBJ1-5; D may be TRBD1 (6 bases). Trimming pared 6 bases from V and 5 bases from J, leaving 23 bases between. Germline CDR1 is MNHEY and CDR2 is SMNVEV (reference sequence). CDR3 length equals 17 residues. The CDR3 DNA reads TGTGCCAGCAGCGTAGGGATAGGGGGGGGACTCTATCAGCCCCAGCATTTT. This sequence encodes CASSVGIGGGLYQPQHF.

This chain connects TRBV25-1 to TRBJ1-2; D not certain. V was trimmed by 4 bases and J by 8 bases, leaving 11 bases between them. This CDR3 spans 12 amino acids. CDR1 is MGHDK and CDR2 is SYGVNS in the germline V gene. DNA for the CDR3: TGTGCCAGCAGTGCGGGATTGGGCGGCTACACCTTC. Encoded protein: CASSAGLGGYTF.

The chain is built from TRBV30 and TRBJ2-1; a weak D match, TRBD1 (6 bases). V was trimmed by 2 bases and J by 4 bases, leaving 12 bases between them. In germline, CDR1 is GTSNPN, CDR2 SVGIG (reference sequence). The CDR3 loop spans 14 amino acids. The CDR3 protein is CAWSKTGQYNEQFF. The CDR3 region has the DNA TGTGCCTGGAGTAAAACTGGACAGTACAATGAGCAGTTCTTC. The complete variable domain, with remaining parts taken from reference TRBV30 and TRBJ2-1, reads SQTIHQWPATLVQPVGSPLSLECTVEGTSNPNLYWYRQAAGRGLQLLFYSVGIGQISSEVPQNLSASRPQDRQFILSSKKLLLSDSGFYLCAWSKTGQYNEQFFGPGTRLTVL.

The rearrangement links TRBV2 to TRBJ1-3, with 10 bases that match TRBD1. Germline V gives CDR1 SNHLY, CDR2 FYNNEI. The CDR3 contains 16 residues. V lost 10 bases to trimming and J lost 2 bases; unmatched junction nucleotides: 11. The CDR3 spells CATSLDRGQTGNTIYF. In DNA, the CDR3 is TGTGCCACCTCACTCGACAGGGGGCAGACTGGAAACACCATATATTTT.

The genes are TRBV29-1 and TRBJ2-5, with 12 bases fitting TRBD2. The CDR3 has 15 residues. Germline CDR1 SQVTM, CDR2 ANQGSEA. With 3 bases clipped from V and 4 bases from J, the junction kept 6 bases outside the gene matches. In DNA form, the CDR3 reads TGCAGCGTTGAGCTAGCGGGAGGGCCAGGAGAGACCCAGTACTTC. This sequence encodes CSVELAGGPGETQYF. The entire variable domain, with the rest obtained from reference TRBV29-1 and TRBJ2-5, is as follows: SAVISQKPSRDICQRGTSLTIQCQVDSQVTMMFWYRQQPGQSLTLIATANQGSEATYESGFVIDKFPISRPNLTFSTLTVSNMSPEDSSIYLCSVELAGGPGETQYFGPGTRLLVL.

This clone occurred a few times. This chain's CDR3 is CASSLNGQGFGYEQYF. The CDR3 DNA sequence: TGTGCCAGCAGCTTGAACGGACAGGGATTCGGCTACGAGCAGTACTTC. The chain joins TRBV11-2 to TRBJ2-7, with TRBD1 matching over 8 bases. The germline CDR1 and CDR2 sequences are SGHAT and FQNNGV. Germline trimming cut 3 bases from V and 3 bases from J; bases unmatched to any gene: 10. This CDR3 contains 16 residues.

The J gene is TRBJ1-5, the V gene TRBV2, with 9 positions matching TRBD1. The CDR3 runs to 13 residues. V was clipped by 5 bases and J by 5 bases; unmatched bases: 1. Germline loops: CDR1 SNHLY, CDR2 FYNNEI. The CDR3 spells CASSWDRDQPQHF. The CDR3 DNA is TGTGCCAGCAGTTGGGACAGGGATCAGCCCCAGCATTTT.

This chain connects TRBV19 to TRBJ1-1, with D possibly being TRBD1 (6 bases). Germline CDR1 and CDR2: LNHDA and SQIVND (reference sequence). The length of the CDR3 is 17 residues. The germline V and J ends were trimmed by 7 bases and 2 bases, with 23 bases remaining between them. The CDR3 is CASTPIDRTLFNTEAFF. CDR3 DNA: TGTGCCAGTACCCCTATCGACAGGACCCTTTTTAACACTGAAGCTTTCTTT. Combining the CDR3 with reference TRBV19 and TRBJ1-1 gives the whole variable domain DGGITQSPKYLFRKEGQNVTLSCEQNLNHDAMYWYRQDPGQGLRLIYYSQIVNDFQKGDIAEGYSVSREKKESFPLTVTSAQKNPTAFYLCASTPIDRTLFNTEAFFGQGTRLTVV.

This chain joins TRBV28 and TRBJ1-5; D is ambiguous. Trimming took off 6 bases at V and 2 bases at J, with 11 bases between the two ends. The CDR3 is 14 residues long. The germline gives CDR1 MDHEN, CDR2 SYDVKM. The CDR3 here is CASRRVPGNQPQHF. CDR3 sequence (DNA): TGTGCCAGCAGGCGGGTACCTGGCAATCAGCCCCAGCATTTT.

This clone has just a few counts. The V and J genes are TRBV5-1 and TRBJ2-6; D is possibly TRBD1 (6 bases). Germline values: CDR1 SGHRS, CDR2 YFSETQ. The CDR3 is 18 residues long. V was pared by 0 bases and J by 0 bases, with 13 bases between. The DNA for the CDR3 is TGCGCCAGCAGCTTGGGGGGGACAACCTTCTCTGGGGCCAACGTCCTGACTTTC. This encodes CASSLGGTTFSGANVLTF.

V gene TRBV7-3 combines with J gene TRBJ1-1, with D possibly being TRBD1 (6 bases). Trimming pared 3 bases from V and 10 bases from J, leaving 12 bases between. Germline CDR1 SGHTA, CDR2 FQGTGA. This CDR3 region has 12 residues. The CDR3 here is CASSFPGETAFF. The CDR3 DNA reads TGTGCCAGCAGCTTTCCAGGGGAGACAGCTTTCTTT.

The chain couples TRBV19 to TRBJ2-5, with 9 bases that match TRBD2. J lost 1 base, V lost 9 bases, and 9 bases had no gene match. The CDR3 is 15 amino acids. The germline V gene encodes CDR1 LNHDA and CDR2 SQIVND (reference sequence). Here the CDR3 DNA reads TGTGCCAGCACAAGGCTAGCGGGGTCCCAAGAGACCCAGTACTTC. Its translation: CASTRLAGSQETQYF.

The genes are TRBV28 and TRBJ2-1; 9 nucleotides line up with TRBD1. This CDR3 is 16 amino acids long. The germline CDR1 and CDR2 sequences are MDHEN and SYDVKM. Unmatched junction bases numbered 11, after V lost 5 bases and J lost 6 bases. CDR3 nucleotide sequence: TGTGCCAGCAGTCCACTCCGAGGACAGGGGTCCAATGAGCAGTTCTTC. It specifies CASSPLRGQGSNEQFF. The variable domain in full, completed from reference TRBV28 and TRBJ2-1, reads DVKVTQSSRYLVKRTGEKVFLECVQDMDHENMFWYRQDPGLGLRLIYFSYDVKMKEKGDIPEGYSVSREKKERFSLILESASTNQTSMYLCASSPLRGQGSNEQFFGPGTRLTVL.

This clone is a singleton in its sample. The V and J genes are TRBV28 and TRBJ2-7, with D maybe TRBD1 (6 bases). The CDR3 is 15 amino acids. V was pared by 4 bases and J by 3 bases, with 16 bases between. Germline CDR1 MDHEN, CDR2 SYDVKM. As DNA, the CDR3 is TGTGCCAGCAGTTCCCAGGGGAAAAGGCTCTACGAGCAGTACTTC. Translated: CASSSQGKRLYEQYF.

V usage is TRBV18 and J usage is TRBJ2-1, with 8 bases that match TRBD1. The CDR3 is made up of 16 amino acids. Germline trimming cut 4 bases from V and 7 bases from J; bases unmatched to any gene: 12. Germline-derived CDR1 and CDR2 are KGHSH and LQKENI. CDR3 coding DNA: TGTGCCAGCTCACAATCCTACTCGACAGGGGAGAATGAGCAGTTCTTC. This sequence encodes CASSQSYSTGENEQFF.

This chain connects TRBV6-1 to TRBJ1-3, with 7 bases matching TRBD1. V shed 11 bases, J shed 0 bases, and the junction held 10 bases outside the gene matches. Looked up from germline, CDR1 is MNHNS and CDR2 is SASEGT. This CDR3 contains 15 residues. The CDR3 nucleotides read TGTGCCGCCTCAAACAGGGGCCTCTCTGGAAACACCATATATTTT. As protein: CAASNRGLSGNTIYF.

The chain employs TRBV15 and TRBJ2-7; 7 nucleotides align to TRBD1. CDR1 is LNHNV and CDR2 is YYDKDF in the germline V gene (reference sequence). The V segment lost 4 bases and the J segment 5 bases; nucleotides outside the gene matches: 8. This CDR3 region has 14 residues. CDR3 amino acids: CATSTRTGLDEQYF. The CDR3 DNA reads as TGTGCCACCAGCACACGGACAGGTCTTGACGAGCAGTACTTC.

The chain has TRBV2 and TRBJ1-2; 7 bases align to TRBD1. V was pared by 5 bases and J by 4 bases, with 4 bases of the junction left unmatched. This CDR3 has 13 amino acids. The germline V gene encodes CDR1 SNHLY and CDR2 FYNNEI. The CDR3 region has the DNA TGTGCCAGCAGTCAGACAGGGACCTATGGCTACACCTTC. Translated: CASSQTGTYGYTF.

J is TRBJ2-1 and V is TRBV28; D perhaps matches TRBD2 (6 bases). Trimming shortened V by 5 bases and J by 10 bases, and 15 bases separated the two germline ends. Germline loops: CDR1 MDHEN, CDR2 SYDVKM. The CDR3 runs to 13 residues. CDR3 amino acids: CASSRRGRREQFF. The CDR3 DNA is TGTGCCAGCAGTCGACGGGGGAGGAGAGAGCAGTTCTTC.

J is TRBJ2-7 and V is TRBV30; 9 nucleotides align to TRBD1. V shed 2 bases and J 3 bases; nucleotides not matched to a gene: 8. The length of the CDR3 is 15 residues. From germline, CDR1 is GTSNPN and CDR2 SVGIG (reference sequence). Here the CDR3 reads CAWSPGQGLGYEQYF. DNA of the CDR3: TGTGCCTGGAGTCCAGGACAGGGGCTAGGCTACGAGCAGTACTTC.

The gene calls are TRBV5-3 and TRBJ2-3; 10 nucleotides match TRBD1. TRBV5-3 belongs to the ORF category, with a function that is uncertain. V lost 10 bases, J lost 5 bases, and 10 bases stayed unmatched. There are 14 residues in the CDR3. In DNA form, the CDR3 reads TGTGCCTTCCAGGACAGGGGGTTTGGAGATACGCAGTATTTT. Encoded protein: CAFQDRGFGDTQYF.

The chain employs TRBV19 and TRBJ1-1; no firm D call. The CDR3 sequence is 13 residues long. The germline V gene has CDR1 LNHDA and CDR2 SQIVND (reference sequence). V was shortened by 4 bases and J by 3 bases, with 9 bases between the two germline ends. Here the CDR3 DNA reads TGTGCCAGTAGTACCGAGGGAGACACTGAAGCTTTCTTT. This codes for CASSTEGDTEAFF.